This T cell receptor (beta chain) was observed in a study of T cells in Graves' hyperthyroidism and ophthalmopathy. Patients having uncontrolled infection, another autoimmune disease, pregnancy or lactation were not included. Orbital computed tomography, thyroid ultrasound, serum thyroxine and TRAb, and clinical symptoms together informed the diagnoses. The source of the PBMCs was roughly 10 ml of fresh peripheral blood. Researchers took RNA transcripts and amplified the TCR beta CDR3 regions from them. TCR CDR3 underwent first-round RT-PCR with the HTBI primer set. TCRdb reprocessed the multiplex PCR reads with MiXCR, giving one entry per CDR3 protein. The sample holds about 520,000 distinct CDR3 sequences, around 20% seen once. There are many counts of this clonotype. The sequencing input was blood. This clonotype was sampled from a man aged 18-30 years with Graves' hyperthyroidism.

CDR3 sequence reads: CASRIYQGTYEQYF. CDR3 DNA sequence: TGTGCCAGCAGAATCTATCAGGGTACCTACGAGCAGTACTTC. The chain joins TRBV27 to TRBJ2-7; D is perhaps TRBD1 (5 bases). The CDR3 length is 14 residues. Trimming shortened V by 6 bases and J by 2 bases, and 14 bases separated the two germline ends. Germline CDR1 is MNHEY and CDR2 is SMNVEV (reference sequence).